These T cell receptor beta chains were read from a single sample in a study of blood T cell repertoires in COVID-19. Here immunoSEQ multiplex PCR was the method, and the copy in TCRdb shows in-frame clones only, minus some. The sample consists of about 62,000 clones, approximately 90% of them appearing once. The sample consisted of peripheral blood. These receptors originate from an elderly woman with acute or convalescent COVID-19. The conserved cysteine and the conserved F or W are not part of the CDR3 here. Clone size is stated in some rows and not others, as once, few, many or a class when expanded.

CDR3aa,v_gene,abundance,j_gene
ASSQGSGQGTDTQY,TRBV4-1,few,TRBJ2-3
ASSLDGLMSSYEQY,TRBV5-1,.,TRBJ2-7
ASSPHLTGGSYGYT,TRBV7-7,.,TRBJ1-2
ASSRSGRALSGANVLT,TRBV2,.,TRBJ2-6
ASSFMGSYGYT,TRBV7-9,.,TRBJ1-2
AWTIGPANYGYT,TRBV30,.,TRBJ1-2
ASSLTRPYNEQF,TRBV11-1,.,TRBJ2-1
ASRDSNYGYT,TRBV19,.,TRBJ1-2
ASSLGMVARYNEQF,TRBV7-9,.,TRBJ2-1
ASSLVLAGSYEQY,TRBV6-2/TRBV6-3,.,TRBJ2-7
SVGTGAGELF,TRBV29-1,.,TRBJ2-2
ASRTGADGELF,TRBV7-3,few,TRBJ2-2
ASRARYGRADTEAF,TRBV5-8,once,TRBJ1-1
ASRWTGNSNQPQH,TRBV7-2,.,TRBJ1-5
ATSDFPTSGRLPDTQY,TRBV24-1,.,TRBJ2-3
ASTGGRASYEQY,TRBV6-6,.,TRBJ2-7
ASSPYQGPNTGELF,TRBV7-8,.,TRBJ2-2
ASSSQGSDTQY,TRBV6-6,.,TRBJ2-3
SVTLINTEAF,TRBV29-1,.,TRBJ1-1
ASSRDRGRTEAF,TRBV19,.,TRBJ1-1
AILRDRLDYGYT,TRBV2,.,TRBJ1-2
ASSLELAGGRYNEQF,TRBV5-1,.,TRBJ2-1
ASSLGQTTVYEQY,TRBV7-2,.,TRBJ2-7
ASSFGRGTEAF,TRBV6-2/TRBV6-3,.,TRBJ1-1
ASSPSGGAKSTDTQY,TRBV6-2/TRBV6-3,.,TRBJ2-3
ASSPRTGLARQPQH,TRBV19,.,TRBJ1-5
ASTWTANTGELF,TRBV2,.,TRBJ2-2
ASSELGRNSPLH,TRBV2,.,TRBJ1-6
ASSSSPAGGYVTQY,TRBV9,once,TRBJ2-3
ASSLSRGGYGYT,TRBV5-4,once,TRBJ1-2
ASSLSIEQNSGNTIY,TRBV7-2,.,TRBJ1-3
ASSRTGGGEQY,TRBV6-5,.,TRBJ2-7
ASSRMTGFSNYGYT,TRBV4-1,.,TRBJ1-2
ASSGAGAGMNTEAF,TRBV28,.,TRBJ1-1
ASSQRTGGAF,TRBV3-1/TRBV3-2,.,TRBJ1-1
ASSRTGGDGNSPLH,TRBV7-3,.,TRBJ1-6
ASSLFSREGYT,TRBV12-3/TRBV12-4,.,TRBJ1-2
SGGNGQPNTEAF,TRBV29-1,.,TRBJ1-1
ASSFLAESNEQF,TRBV5-4,.,TRBJ2-1
ASSPEGGLEQY,TRBV7-3,.,TRBJ2-7
ASRRGGRAHEQF,TRBV28,.,TRBJ2-1
ASRSPRPSGSNRDEQF,TRBV7-3,.,TRBJ2-1
ASSMDQGRGTGELF,TRBV19,.,TRBJ2-2
ASSLALSRGRPATGELF,TRBV7-3,few,TRBJ2-2
ASSRDRDRVYGYT,TRBV27,.,TRBJ1-2
ASSIVSSGLGLNQPQH,TRBV19,.,TRBJ1-5
ASSPGQVINEQF,TRBV18,.,TRBJ2-1
ASSLGTTGDYEQY,TRBV7-8,few,TRBJ2-7
ASRQTGVYEQY,TRBV12-3/TRBV12-4,.,TRBJ2-7
ASSLGPRDFYGYT,TRBV5-8,.,TRBJ1-2
ASSYSVGAGGSGYT,TRBV6-5,.,TRBJ1-2
ASKTQGRASPLH,TRBV27,.,TRBJ1-6
AWVSRTHTEAF,TRBV30,.,TRBJ1-1
ASSVGVRDHTGELF,TRBV9,.,TRBJ2-2
ASRRTGGSGTGELF,TRBV19,.,TRBJ2-2
ASSPLEGSQETQY,TRBV5-1,.,TRBJ2-5
ASSLVGLQYNEQF,TRBV5-1,.,TRBJ2-1
ASSLLTGIRTGELF,TRBV7-8,.,TRBJ2-2
ASRPMGGREAF,TRBV7-6,.,TRBJ1-1